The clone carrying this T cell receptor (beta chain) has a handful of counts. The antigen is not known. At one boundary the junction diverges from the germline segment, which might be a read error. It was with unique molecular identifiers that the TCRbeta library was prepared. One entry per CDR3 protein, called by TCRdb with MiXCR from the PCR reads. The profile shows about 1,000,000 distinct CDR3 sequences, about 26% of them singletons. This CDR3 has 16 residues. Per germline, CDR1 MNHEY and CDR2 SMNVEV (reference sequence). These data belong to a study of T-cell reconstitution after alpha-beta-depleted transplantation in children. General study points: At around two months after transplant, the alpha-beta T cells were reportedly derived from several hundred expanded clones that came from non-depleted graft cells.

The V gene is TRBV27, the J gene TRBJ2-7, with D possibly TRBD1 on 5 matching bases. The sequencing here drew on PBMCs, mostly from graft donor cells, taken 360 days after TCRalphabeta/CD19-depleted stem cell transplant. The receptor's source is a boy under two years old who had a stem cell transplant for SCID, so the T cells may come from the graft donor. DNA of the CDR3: TGTGCCAGCAGTTGGGGAAAAGGGGTAGGCTCCCACGAGCAGTACTTC. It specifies CASSWGKGVGSHEQYF.